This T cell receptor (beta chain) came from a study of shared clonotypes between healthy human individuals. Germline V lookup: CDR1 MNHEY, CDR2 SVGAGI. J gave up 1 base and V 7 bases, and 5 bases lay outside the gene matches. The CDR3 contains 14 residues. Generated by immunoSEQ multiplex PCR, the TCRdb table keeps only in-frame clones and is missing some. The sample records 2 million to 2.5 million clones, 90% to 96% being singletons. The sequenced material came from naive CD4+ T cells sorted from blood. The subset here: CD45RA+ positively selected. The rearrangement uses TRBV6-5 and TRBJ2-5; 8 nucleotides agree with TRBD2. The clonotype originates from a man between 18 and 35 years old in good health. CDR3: CASKRGNLQETQYF. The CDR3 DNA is TGTGCCAGCAAGCGGGGGAACCTCCAAGAGACCCAGTACTTC.